This passage covers 16 T cell receptor beta chains from one sample sequenced in a study of blood T cell repertoires in COVID-19. The data were produced by immunoSEQ multiplex PCR, yet TCRdb's version contains in-frame clones alone and is incomplete. The table has 40,000 to 50,000 clones, approximately 86% seen once. The sequenced material came from peripheral blood. The receptors stem from a woman of 80 years or more with acute or convalescent COVID-19.

The V and J genes are TRBV9 and TRBJ1-2, with a tentative D call TRBD1 (6 bases). Germline loops: CDR1 SGDLS, CDR2 YYNGEE. The CDR3 extends over 15 amino acids. Trimming stripped 3 bases from V and 4 bases from J, with 16 bases between. CDR3 protein: CASSADAGVSYGYTF. Here the CDR3 DNA reads TGTGCCAGCAGCGCCGACGCAGGGGTTAGCTATGGCTACACCTTC.

The genes are TRBV4-2 and TRBJ1-5; TRBD1 matches 11 bases. Germline V lookup: CDR1 LGHNA, CDR2 YNFKEQ. V gave up 3 bases and J gave up 2 bases; unmatched junction bases: 3. The CDR3 totals 16 residues. The CDR3 bases are TGTGCCAGCAGCCAGGGGGACAGGGGGGGCAATCAGCCCCAGCATTTT. It yields the protein CASSQGDRGGNQPQHF.

The genes are TRBV18 and TRBJ2-6; TRBD2 might be the D (6 bases). The V end lost 6 bases, the J end lost 4 bases, and 16 bases lay between the germline ends. The length of the CDR3 is 16 residues. The germline V gene has CDR1 KGHSH and CDR2 LQKENI. CDR3 in DNA: TGTGCCAGCTCTCAACCGGGGGTGTCAGGGGCCAACGTCCTGACTTTC. This gives the protein CASSQPGVSGANVLTF.

This clone has only one observation. The chain has TRBV5-1 and TRBJ2-5, with TRBD1 matching 7 bases. CDR1 and CDR2 from the germline V gene are SGHRS and YFSETQ. V was pared by 7 bases and J by 9 bases, with 6 bases of the junction left unmatched. This CDR3 is built from 11 residues. CDR3 region: CASQEGGPQYF. The CDR3 DNA follows: TGCGCCAGCCAAGAAGGGGGCCCCCAGTACTTC.

The chain couples TRBV12-3 or TRBV12-4 to TRBJ1-2; TRBD1 matches 9 bases. Trimming at V came to 6 bases and at J to 6 bases, leaving 5 bases not matched to a gene. This CDR3 is 13 amino acids long. The CDR3 DNA sequence: TGTGCCAGCAGGGGGACAGGGCGGGATGGCTACACCTTC. Protein product: CASRGTGRDGYTF.

The chain has TRBV6-5 and TRBJ2-1; TRBD1 matches 8 bases. Germline V gene lookup returns CDR1 MNHEY and CDR2 SVGAGI. The V segment lost 0 bases and the J segment 15 bases; nucleotides outside the gene matches: 4. The CDR3 totals 12 residues. The CDR3 bases are TGTGCCAGCAGTTACTCAGGACAGGGTTGGTTCTTC. Translation: CASSYSGQGWFF.

The genes are TRBV5-1 and TRBJ1-4; a weak D match, TRBD1 (6 bases). CDR3 length equals 15 residues. V was cut by 5 bases and J by 3 bases, with 14 bases left in between. In germline, CDR1 is SGHRS, CDR2 YFSETQ. CDR3 coding DNA: TGCGCCAGCAGGTCCGGACAGACCTCTAATGAAAAACTGTTTTTT. It translates to CASRSGQTSNEKLFF.

V and J are TRBV9 and TRBJ1-2; D gene ambiguous. Germline-derived CDR1 and CDR2 are SGDLS and YYNGEE. The CDR3 is made up of 15 amino acids. Trimming took off 4 bases at V and 1 base at J, with 14 bases between the two ends. CDR3 region: CASSPQTTDNYGYTF. Written as DNA, the CDR3 is TGTGCCAGCAGCCCTCAGACTACAGATAACTATGGCTACACCTTC.

This clone was seen only a few times. This chain connects TRBV3-1 (or the pseudogene TRBV3-2) to TRBJ2-7; the match to TRBD2 covers 8 bases. This CDR3 contains 14 residues. Trimming took 4 bases from V and 4 from J; bases not matched to a gene: 6. CDR1 is LGHDT and CDR2 is YNNKEL in the germline V gene (reference sequence). The CDR3 spells CASSLSGGRYEQYF. The CDR3 DNA reads TGTGCCAGCAGCCTCAGCGGGGGCCGGTACGAGCAGTACTTC.

V gene TRBV11-3 combines with J gene TRBJ1-1; D gene unclear. The CDR3 spans 13 residues. The V end lost 3 bases, the J end lost 7 bases, and 12 bases lay between the germline ends. Germline CDR1 is SGHNT and CDR2 is YENEEA. CDR3 protein: CASSLREGGEAFF. The CDR3 nucleotides read TGTGCCAGCAGCTTGAGGGAGGGTGGTGAAGCTTTCTTT.

A single count supports this clone. The DNA of the CDR3 is TGTGCCAGCTCCAAGGGAGGCCCTACCTACGAGCAGTACTTC. It encodes CASSKGGPTYEQYF. This chain connects TRBV5-4 to TRBJ2-7; possible D gene TRBD2, 6 bases. The CDR3 contains 14 residues. Germline V gives CDR1 SGHNT, CDR2 YYREEE (reference sequence). V lost 7 bases to trimming and J lost 2 bases, with 16 bases between them.

The V call is TRBV10-3, the J call TRBJ1-2; D might be TRBD1 (6 bases). Germline V gene data show CDR1 as ENHRY and CDR2 as SYGVKD. Deletions cut 0 bases from V and 5 bases from J, with 13 bases between. There are 15 residues in the CDR3. For the CDR3, the DNA is TGTGCCATCAGTGAGTCGACTCAGGGGCGGTATGGCTACACCTTC. This encodes CAISESTQGRYGYTF.

The chain combines TRBV27 with TRBJ1-1; possible D gene TRBD1, 5 bases. The germline CDR1 and CDR2 sequences are MNHEY and SMNVEV (reference sequence). V gave up 4 bases and J gave up 3 bases, with 12 bases separating them. The CDR3 has 14 residues. For the CDR3, the DNA is TGTGCCAGCAGTTCTCCGGGGGGGTACACTGAAGCTTTCTTT. It codes for CASSSPGGYTEAFF.

The V call is TRBV6-5, the J call TRBJ1-5; possibly TRBD1 for D (6 bases). The CDR3 sequence is 15 residues long. Germline CDR1 and CDR2: MNHEY and SVGAGI. The ends were cut back, 5 bases at V and 0 bases at J, with 11 bases in the middle. The CDR3 here is CASSLDRYSNQPQHF. The DNA for the CDR3 is TGTGCCAGCAGTCTTGACAGGTATAGCAATCAGCCCCAGCATTTT.

The chain is built from TRBV5-1 and TRBJ2-3, with 8 bases aligning to TRBD1. The CDR3 is 14 amino acids. From germline, CDR1 is SGHRS and CDR2 YFSETQ. V was pared by 4 bases and J by 3 bases, with 4 bases of the junction left unmatched. The DNA of the CDR3 is TGCGCCAGCAGCGTGGGACAGGTAACAGATACGCAGTATTTT. Protein product: CASSVGQVTDTQYF. The variable domain in full, with the rest retrieved from reference TRBV5-1 and TRBJ2-3, is KAGVTQTPRYLIKTRGQQVTLSCSPISGHRSVSWYQQTPGQGLQFLFEYFSETQRNKGNFPGRFSGRQFSNSRSEMNVSTLELGDSALYLCASSVGQVTDTQYFGPGTRLTVL.

The CDR3 protein is CASSQRYGGVDTGELFF. CDR3 nucleotide sequence: TGTGCCAGCAGCCAACGCTATGGGGGGGTCGACACCGGGGAGCTGTTTTTT. J is TRBJ2-2 and V is TRBV4-2; 7 bases line up with TRBD2. Germline V gene sequence: CDR1 LGHNA, CDR2 YNFKEQ. Trimming took 2 bases from V and 3 from J; bases not matched to a gene: 9. This CDR3 spans 17 amino acids.